The 5 T cell receptor beta chains reported below all come from one sample, sequenced in a study of blood T cell repertoires in COVID-19. The method was immunoSEQ multiplex PCR; TCRdb's version includes in-frame clones alone and lacks a portion of them. The sample yields fewer than 45,000 clones, about 90% seen once. Sequencing input: peripheral blood. The receptors come from a man between 60 and 75 years old with active or convalescent COVID-19.

V usage is TRBV4-2 and J usage is TRBJ2-1, with TRBD1 matching 7 bases. The CDR3 length is 21 residues. V shed 4 bases and J 4 bases; nucleotides not matched to a gene: 25. Germline assignment: CDR1 LGHNA and CDR2 YNFKEQ. The CDR3 loop is CASSRTLGNLQGPKLYNEQFF. Here the CDR3 DNA reads TGTGCCAGCAGCCGGACGCTCGGCAACCTACAGGGGCCGAAATTATACAATGAGCAGTTCTTC.

The chain is built from TRBV4-2 and TRBJ2-7, with D tentatively TRBD1 (5 bases). The ends were cut back, 1 base at V and 3 bases at J, with 7 bases in the middle. Germline loops: CDR1 LGHNA, CDR2 YNFKEQ. CDR3 size: 13 residues. The CDR3 loop is CASSQVQGYEQYF. In nucleotides, the CDR3 is TGTGCCAGCAGCCAAGTTCAGGGCTACGAGCAGTACTTC.

This sequence joins TRBV19 and TRBJ2-3; tentatively, D is TRBD1 (6 bases). The germline CDR1 and CDR2 sequences are LNHDA and SQIVND (reference sequence). The CDR3 totals 15 residues. Between the trimmed V and J ends, which lost 3 bases and 1 base, there was a span of 11 bases. CDR3 in amino acids: CASSIPPGGTDTQYF. CDR3 in DNA: TGTGCCAGTAGTATTCCCCCAGGGGGCACAGATACGCAGTATTTT.

CDR3 protein: CASLRADTQYF. The CDR3 DNA follows: TGTGCCAGCCTGAGAGCAGATACGCAGTATTTT. The rearrangement joins TRBV25-1 to TRBJ2-3; the D is unclear. The CDR3 has 11 residues. Germline V gene lookup returns CDR1 MGHDK and CDR2 SYGVNS. Deletions cut 8 bases from V and 4 bases from J, with 7 bases between.

The gene calls are TRBV5-1 and TRBJ1-6, with D unresolved. V was shortened by 4 bases and J by 10 bases, with 12 bases between the two germline ends. The germline V gene encodes CDR1 SGHRS and CDR2 YFSETQ. This CDR3 is built from 13 residues. CDR3 in DNA: TGCGCCAGCAGCATGGCCGGCGGGTCACCCCTCCACTTT. Translation gives CASSMAGGSPLHF.